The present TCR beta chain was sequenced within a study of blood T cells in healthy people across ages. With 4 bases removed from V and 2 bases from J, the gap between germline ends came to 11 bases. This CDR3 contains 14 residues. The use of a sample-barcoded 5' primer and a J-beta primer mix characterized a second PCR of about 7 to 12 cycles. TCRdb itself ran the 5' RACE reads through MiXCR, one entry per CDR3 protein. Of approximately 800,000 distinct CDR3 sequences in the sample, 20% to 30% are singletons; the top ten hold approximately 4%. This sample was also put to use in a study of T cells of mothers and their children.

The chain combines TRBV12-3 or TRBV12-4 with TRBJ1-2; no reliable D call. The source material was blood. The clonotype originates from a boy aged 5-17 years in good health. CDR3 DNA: TGTGCCAGCAGTTCACACACCTCGAACTATGGCTACACCTTC. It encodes CASSSHTSNYGYTF.